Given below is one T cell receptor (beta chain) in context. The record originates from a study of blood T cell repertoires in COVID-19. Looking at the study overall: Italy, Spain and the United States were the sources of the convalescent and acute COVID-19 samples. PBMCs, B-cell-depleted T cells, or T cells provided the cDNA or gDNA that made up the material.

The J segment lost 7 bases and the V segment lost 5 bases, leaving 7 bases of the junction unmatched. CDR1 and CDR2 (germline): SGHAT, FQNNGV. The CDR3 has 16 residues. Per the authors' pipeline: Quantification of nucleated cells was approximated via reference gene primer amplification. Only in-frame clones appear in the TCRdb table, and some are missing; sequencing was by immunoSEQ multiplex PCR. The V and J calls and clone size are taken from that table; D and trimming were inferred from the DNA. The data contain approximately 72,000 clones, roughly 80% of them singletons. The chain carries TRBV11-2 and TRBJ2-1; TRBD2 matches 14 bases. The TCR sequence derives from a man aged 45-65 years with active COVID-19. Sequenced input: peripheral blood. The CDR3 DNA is TGTGCCAGCAGCGAGGGACTAGCGGGAGAGGGTAATGAGCAGTTCTTC. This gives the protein CASSEGLAGEGNEQFF.